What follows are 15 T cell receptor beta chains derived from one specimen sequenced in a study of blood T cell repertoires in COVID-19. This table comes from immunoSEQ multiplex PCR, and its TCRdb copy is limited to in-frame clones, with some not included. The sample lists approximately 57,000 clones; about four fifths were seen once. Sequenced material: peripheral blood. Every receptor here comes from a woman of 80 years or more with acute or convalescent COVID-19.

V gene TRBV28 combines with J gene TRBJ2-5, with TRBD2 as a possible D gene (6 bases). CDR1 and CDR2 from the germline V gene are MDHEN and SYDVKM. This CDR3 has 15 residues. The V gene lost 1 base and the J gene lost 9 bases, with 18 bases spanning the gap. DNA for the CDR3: TGTGCCAGCAGTTTATCGCAGCGGGCCTTAAGGGCCCAGTACTTC. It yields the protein CASSLSQRALRAQYF. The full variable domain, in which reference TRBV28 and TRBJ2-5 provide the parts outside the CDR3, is DVKVTQSSRYLVKRTGEKVFLECVQDMDHENMFWYRQDPGLGLRLIYFSYDVKMKEKGDIPEGYSVSREKKERFSLILESASTNQTSMYLCASSLSQRALRAQYFGPGTRLLVL.

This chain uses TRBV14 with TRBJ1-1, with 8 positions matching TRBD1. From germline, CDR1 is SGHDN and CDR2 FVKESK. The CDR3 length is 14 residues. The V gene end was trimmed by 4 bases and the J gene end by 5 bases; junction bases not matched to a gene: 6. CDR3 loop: CASSLGQGRTEAFF. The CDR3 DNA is TGTGCCAGCAGCCTCGGACAGGGCCGGACTGAAGCTTTCTTT.

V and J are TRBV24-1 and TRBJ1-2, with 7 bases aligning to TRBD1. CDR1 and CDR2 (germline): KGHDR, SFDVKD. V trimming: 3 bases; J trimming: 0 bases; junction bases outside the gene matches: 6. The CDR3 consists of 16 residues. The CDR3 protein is CATSDPRDRSNYGYTF. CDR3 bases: TGTGCCACCAGTGATCCACGGGACAGATCTAACTATGGCTACACCTTC.

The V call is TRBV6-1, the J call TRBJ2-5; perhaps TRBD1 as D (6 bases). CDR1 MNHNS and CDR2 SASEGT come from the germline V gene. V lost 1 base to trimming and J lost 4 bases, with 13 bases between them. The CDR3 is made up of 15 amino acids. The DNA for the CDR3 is TGTGCCAGCAGTGAAGGCCCACAGGGTGTAGAGACCCAGTACTTC. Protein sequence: CASSEGPQGVETQYF.

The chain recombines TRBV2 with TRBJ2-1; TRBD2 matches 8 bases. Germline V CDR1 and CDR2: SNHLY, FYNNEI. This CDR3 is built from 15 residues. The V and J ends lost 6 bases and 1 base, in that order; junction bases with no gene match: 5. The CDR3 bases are TGTGCCAGCAGAACTAGCGGATTTTCCTACAATGAGCAGTTCTTC. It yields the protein CASRTSGFSYNEQFF.

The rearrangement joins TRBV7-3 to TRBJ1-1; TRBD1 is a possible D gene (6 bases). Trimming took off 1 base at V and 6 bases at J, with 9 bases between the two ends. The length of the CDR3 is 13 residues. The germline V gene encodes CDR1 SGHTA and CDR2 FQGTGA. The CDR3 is CASSLNRVAEAFF. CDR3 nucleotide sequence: TGTGCCAGCAGCTTAAACAGGGTGGCTGAAGCTTTCTTT.

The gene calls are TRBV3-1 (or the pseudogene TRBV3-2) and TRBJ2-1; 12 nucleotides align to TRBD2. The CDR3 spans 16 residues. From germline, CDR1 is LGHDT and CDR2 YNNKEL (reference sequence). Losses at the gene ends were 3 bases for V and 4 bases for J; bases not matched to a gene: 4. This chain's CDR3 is CASSQTSGGGYNEQFF. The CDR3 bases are TGTGCCAGCAGCCAGACTAGCGGGGGAGGGTACAATGAGCAGTTCTTC.

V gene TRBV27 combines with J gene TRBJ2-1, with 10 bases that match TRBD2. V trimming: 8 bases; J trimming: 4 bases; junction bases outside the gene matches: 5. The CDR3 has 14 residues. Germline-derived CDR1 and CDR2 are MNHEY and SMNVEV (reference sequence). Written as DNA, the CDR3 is TGTGCCAGCCTCCCTAGCGGGGGATACAATGAGCAGTTCTTC. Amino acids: CASLPSGGYNEQFF.

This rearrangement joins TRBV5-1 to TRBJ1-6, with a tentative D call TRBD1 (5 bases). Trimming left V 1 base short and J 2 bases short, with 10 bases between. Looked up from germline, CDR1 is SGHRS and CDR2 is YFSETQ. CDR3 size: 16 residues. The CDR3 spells CASSLIGTAYNSPLHF. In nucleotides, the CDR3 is TGCGCCAGCAGCTTGATAGGGACTGCCTATAATTCACCCCTCCACTTT.

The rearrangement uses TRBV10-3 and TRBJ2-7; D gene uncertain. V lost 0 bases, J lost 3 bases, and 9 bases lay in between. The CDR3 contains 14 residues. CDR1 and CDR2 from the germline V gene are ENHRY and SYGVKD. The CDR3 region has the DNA TGTGCCATCAGTGAGTCGGGCAGGCACTACGAGCAGTACTTC. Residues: CAISESGRHYEQYF.

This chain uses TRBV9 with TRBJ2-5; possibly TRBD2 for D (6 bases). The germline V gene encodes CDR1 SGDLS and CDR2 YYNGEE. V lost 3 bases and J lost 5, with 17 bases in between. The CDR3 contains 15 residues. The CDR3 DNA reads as TGTGCCAGCAGCGCCCCGCGGGGCAGGGCGGAGACCCAGTACTTC. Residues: CASSAPRGRAETQYF.

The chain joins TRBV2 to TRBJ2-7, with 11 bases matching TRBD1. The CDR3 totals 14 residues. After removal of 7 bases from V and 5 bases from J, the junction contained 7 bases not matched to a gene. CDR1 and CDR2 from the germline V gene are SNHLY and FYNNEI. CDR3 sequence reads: CASKPGQGDHEQYF. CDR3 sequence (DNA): TGTGCCAGCAAGCCGGGACAGGGGGACCACGAGCAGTACTTC.

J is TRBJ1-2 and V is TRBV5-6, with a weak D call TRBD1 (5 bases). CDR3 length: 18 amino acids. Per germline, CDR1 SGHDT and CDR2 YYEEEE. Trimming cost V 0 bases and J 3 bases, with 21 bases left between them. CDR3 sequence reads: CASSLDSRATLGDYGYTF. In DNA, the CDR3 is TGTGCCAGCAGCTTGGACAGCAGGGCCACCCTTGGGGACTATGGCTACACCTTC.

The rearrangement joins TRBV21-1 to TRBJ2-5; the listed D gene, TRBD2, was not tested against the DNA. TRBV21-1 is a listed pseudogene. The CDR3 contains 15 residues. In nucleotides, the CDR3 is TGTGCCAGCAGCAGGGCAGCGGGAGGGAGGGAGACCCAGTACTTC. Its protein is CASSRAAGGRETQYF.

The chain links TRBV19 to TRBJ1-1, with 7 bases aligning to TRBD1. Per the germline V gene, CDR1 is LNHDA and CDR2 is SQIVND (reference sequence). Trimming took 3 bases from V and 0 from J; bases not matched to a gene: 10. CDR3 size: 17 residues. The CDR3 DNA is TGTGCCAGTAGTATTGGGACAGATTTTCTAATGAACACTGAAGCTTTCTTT. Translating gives CASSIGTDFLMNTEAFF.